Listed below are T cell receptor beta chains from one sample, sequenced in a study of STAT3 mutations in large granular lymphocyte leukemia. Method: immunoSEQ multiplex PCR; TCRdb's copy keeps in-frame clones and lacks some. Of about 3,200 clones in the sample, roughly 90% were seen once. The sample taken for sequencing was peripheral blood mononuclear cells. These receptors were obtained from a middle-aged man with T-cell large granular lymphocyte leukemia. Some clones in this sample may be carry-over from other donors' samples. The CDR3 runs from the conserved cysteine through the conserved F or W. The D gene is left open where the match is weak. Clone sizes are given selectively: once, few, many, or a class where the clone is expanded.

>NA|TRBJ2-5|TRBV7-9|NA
TGTGCCAGCAGCTCCTTTGTGAATCAAGAGACCCAGTACTTC
CASSSFVNQETQYF
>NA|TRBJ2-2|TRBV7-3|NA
TGTGCCAGCAGCTTAACACTAGCTGGCGGGGAGCTGTTTTTT
CASSLTLAGGELFF
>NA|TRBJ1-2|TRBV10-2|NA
TGCGCCAGCGCTGCCGTCGGCCGTGGCTATGGCTACACCTTC
CASAAVGRGYGYTF
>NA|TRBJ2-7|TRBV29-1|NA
TGCAGCGTTGAAGATGGCGCATCAACCTACGAGCAGTACTTC
CSVEDGASTYEQYF
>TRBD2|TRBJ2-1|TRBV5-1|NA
TGCGCCAGCAGTATGGGGGGGGTAAGCCTTTTCAATGAGCAGTTCTTC
CASSMGGVSLFNEQFF
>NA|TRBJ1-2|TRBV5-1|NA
TGCGCCAGCAGCTCGGGGGGGACATCAAACTATGGCTACACCTTC
CASSSGGTSNYGYTF
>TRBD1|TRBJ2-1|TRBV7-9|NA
TGTGCCAGCACCGCCGGGGACAGGGGGCTAAATGAGCAGTTCTTC
CASTAGDRGLNEQFF
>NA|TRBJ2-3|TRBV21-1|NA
TGTGCCAGCAGCAAATCTAGCGGGGGGCTTAGCACAGATACGCAGTATTTT
CASSKSSGGLSTDTQYF
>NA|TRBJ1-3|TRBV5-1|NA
TGCGCCAGCAGCTGGGGGGGTCGAACAGACTCTGGAAACACCATATATTTT
CASSWGGRTDSGNTIYF
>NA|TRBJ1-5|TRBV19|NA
TGTGCCAGTAGTATGGCTCTGGCTCAGCCCCAGCATTTT
CASSMALAQPQHF
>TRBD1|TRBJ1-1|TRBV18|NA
TGTGCCAGCTCACCACCCTTACGGACAGGGAGGATGAACACTGAAGCTTTCTTT
CASSPPLRTGRMNTEAFF
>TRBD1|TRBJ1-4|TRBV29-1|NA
TGCAGCGTTTCCGGCACGACAGGGTCGAATGAAAAACTGTTTTTT
CSVSGTTGSNEKLFF
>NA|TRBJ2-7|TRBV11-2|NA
TGTGCCAGCAGCTTAGGGGTTTACGAGCAGTACTTC
CASSLGVYEQYF
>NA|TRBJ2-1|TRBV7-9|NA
TGTGCCGCTGCCTACAATGAGCAGTTCTTC
CAAAYNEQFF
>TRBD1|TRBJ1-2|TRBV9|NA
TGTGCCAGCAGCCTTGATCCGGGACAGCCCTTTTATGGCTACACCTTC
CASSLDPGQPFYGYTF
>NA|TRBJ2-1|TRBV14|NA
TGTGCCAGCAGCCAAGCGCAGGGGTTTAGCTCCTACAATGAGCAGTTCTTC
CASSQAQGFSSYNEQFF
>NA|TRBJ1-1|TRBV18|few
TGTGCCAGCTCACCCCCCGCGGGAGGGGCGAACACTGAAGCTTTCTTT
CASSPPAGGANTEAFF
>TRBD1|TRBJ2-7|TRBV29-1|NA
TGCAGCGTAGGGACAGGGGGGCTATCCGAGCAGTACTTC
CSVGTGGLSEQYF
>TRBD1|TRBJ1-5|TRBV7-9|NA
TGTGCCAGCAGCGAAGGCACCGACAGGGGGGGATGGCAGCCCCAGCATTTT
CASSEGTDRGGWQPQHF
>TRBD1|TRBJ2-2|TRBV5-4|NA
TGTGCCAGCAGCCCTGAGAGGGGGCTGAACACCGGGGAGCTGTTTTTT
CASSPERGLNTGELFF
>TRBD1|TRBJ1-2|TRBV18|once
TGTGCCAGCTCACCGGGGGGACAGTCGTATGGCTACACCTTC
CASSPGGQSYGYTF
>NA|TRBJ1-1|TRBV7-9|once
TGTGCCAGCACCTCGCGAGGGGGTTCTGGTGAAGCTTTCTTT
CASTSRGGSGEAFF
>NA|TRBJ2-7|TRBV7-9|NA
TGTGCCAGCAGCCGTCCTACCACCTACGAGCAGTACTTC
CASSRPTTYEQYF
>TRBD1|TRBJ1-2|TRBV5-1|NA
TGCGCCAGCAGCCCGCGGGGACAGGCCCCTGGCTACACCTTC
CASSPRGQAPGYTF
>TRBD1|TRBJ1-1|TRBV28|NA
TGTGCCAGCAGTTCTGGACAGGGGGCCGGATACACTGAAGCTTTCTTT
CASSSGQGAGYTEAFF
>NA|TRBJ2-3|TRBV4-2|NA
TGTGCCAGCAGCCAAGATGCAAGCGCCAACAGAGATACGCAGTATTTT
CASSQDASANRDTQYF
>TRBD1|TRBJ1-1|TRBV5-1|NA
TGCGCCAGCAGCCATAACAGGGGGCGGAACACTGAAGCTTTCTTT
CASSHNRGRNTEAFF
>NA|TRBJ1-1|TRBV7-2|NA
TGTGCCAGCAGCTCTTTTGCAGGGACTATCGCTGAAGCTTTCTTT
CASSSFAGTIAEAFF
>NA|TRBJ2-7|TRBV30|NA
TGTGCCTGGAGTCAGGACCTCCGGACCTACGAGCAGTACTTC
CAWSQDLRTYEQYF
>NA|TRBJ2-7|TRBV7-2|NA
TGTGCCAGCAGCTTAGGGGGAGGGGGCTCCTACGAGCAGTACTTC
CASSLGGGGSYEQYF
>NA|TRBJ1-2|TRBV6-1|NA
TGTGCCAGCAGTGAAAGTCACGGGGTGGGCTACACCTTC
CASSESHGVGYTF